The 30 T cell receptor beta chains reported below all come from one sample, sequenced in a study of T cells in Graves' hyperthyroidism and ophthalmopathy. Researchers amplified the TCR beta CDR3 regions from RNA transcripts. An initial round of RT-PCR targeting the TCR CDR3 relied on the HTBI primer set. Using its own MiXCR run on the multiplex PCR reads, TCRdb lists one record per CDR3 protein. The table includes 500,000 to 650,000 distinct CDR3 sequences, around 50% detected once. Specimen: peripheral blood or thyroid tissue (not recorded which). The receptors originated from an adult woman with Graves' disease, either hyperthyroidism or ophthalmopathy (not recorded which).

This clonotype has only one observation. The genes are TRBV9 and TRBJ2-5, with TRBD2 matching 16 bases. Germline V gene lookup returns CDR1 SGDLS and CDR2 YYNGEE. Trimming removed 4 bases from V and 7 bases from J; junction bases left unmatched: 10. This CDR3 spans 17 amino acids. The CDR3 reads CASSTGTSGRAVVTQYF. The CDR3 nucleotides read TGTGCCAGCAGCACAGGGACTAGCGGGAGGGCCGTCGTGACCCAGTACTTC.

V usage is TRBV20-1 and J usage is TRBJ1-5, with D perhaps TRBD1 (6 bases). The CDR3 is 17 residues long. Trimming took 0 bases from V and 0 from J, leaving 15 bases between them. The V gene's germline CDR1 is DFQATT and CDR2 SNEGSKA (reference sequence). CDR3 in amino acids: CSARDFETGNSNQPQHF. The CDR3 DNA reads TGCAGTGCTAGAGATTTCGAGACAGGAAATAGCAATCAGCCCCAGCATTTT.

Worth noting for this clonotype: This sequence may be a read error, since a much larger clone differs from it by one base. The chain carries TRBV5-1 and TRBJ2-5, with 14 bases lining up with TRBD2. J lost 5 bases, V lost 3 bases, and 6 bases had no gene match. The CDR3 totals 16 residues. CDR1 SGHRS and CDR2 YFSETQ come from the germline V gene. The CDR3 region is CASSWGLAGEVETQYF. The CDR3 region has the DNA TGCGCCAGCAGCTGGGGACTAGCGGGAGAGGTCGAGACCCAGTACTTC.

This chain connects TRBV9 to TRBJ1-6; D remains unclear. The CDR3 is made up of 15 amino acids. The V end lost 0 bases, the J end lost 5 bases, and 9 bases lay between the germline ends. Germline V gene data show CDR1 as SGDLS and CDR2 as YYNGEE. The CDR3 DNA follows: TGTGCCAGCAGCGTAGATCCCGGGGATAATTCACCCCTCCACTTT. Residues: CASSVDPGDNSPLHF.

About this clonotype: It is likely a read error, because the conserved phenylalanine at the end of the CDR3 is missing. No DNA is shown, since the ends of the CDR3 on it are uncertain; the CDR3 is the one TCRdb lists. The rearrangement links TRBV7-3 to TRBJ1-2. CDR1 is SGHTA, CDR2 FQGTGA, per germline. The CDR3 is made up of 9 amino acids, end residues included. The CDR3 is CASSLNSGG.

This clonotype was detected many times. V gene TRBV7-2 combines with J gene TRBJ1-2; D unresolved. The CDR3 extends over 14 amino acids. Germline V lookup: CDR1 SGHTA, CDR2 FQGNSA. V was clipped by 5 bases and J by 4 bases, with 14 bases between them. The CDR3 is CASSNHGEPYGYTF. The CDR3 region has the DNA TGTGCCAGCAGCAACCACGGGGAACCCTATGGCTACACCTTC.

This clonotype was seen many times. The V gene is TRBV6-1, the J gene TRBJ2-5; D remains unclear. The germline V gene has CDR1 MNHNS and CDR2 SASEGT. The CDR3 is made up of 15 amino acids. V lost 2 bases, J lost 5 bases, and 15 bases lay in between. Here the CDR3 reads CASSEYGPLGETQYF. CDR3 nucleotide sequence: TGTGCCAGCAGTGAATATGGTCCGCTAGGGGAGACCCAGTACTTC.

In this sample, this clonotype turned up a few times. The rearrangement uses TRBV25-1 and TRBJ1-4; 9 nucleotides agree with TRBD1. The germline CDR1 and CDR2 sequences are MGHDK and SYGVNS. V dropped 7 bases and J dropped 5; count of bases not matched to a gene: 2. The CDR3 consists of 13 residues. The CDR3 protein is CASTGTGNEKLFF. As DNA, the CDR3 is TGTGCCAGCACCGGGACAGGGAATGAAAAACTGTTTTTT.

V is TRBV7-9 and J is TRBJ2-7; TRBD2 might be the D (7 bases). Trimming removed 5 bases at V and 7 bases at J, with 24 bases between. The CDR3 consists of 16 residues. The germline V gene encodes CDR1 SEHNR and CDR2 FQNEAQ (reference sequence). The CDR3 loop reads CASSPQARVEGGEQYF. CDR3 in DNA: TGTGCCAGCAGCCCCCAGGCGCGGGTGGAGGGGGGGGAGCAGTACTTC.

This chain uses TRBV12-3 or TRBV12-4 with TRBJ1-1; D unresolved. V lost 5 bases to trimming and J lost 7 bases, with 8 bases between them. The CDR3 has 11 residues. The CDR3 DNA sequence: TGTGCCAGCAGTCTGACCGGTGAAGCTTTCTTT. Translated, it gives CASSLTGEAFF.

The chain uses TRBV2 and TRBJ2-5; D is unresolved. The germline CDR1 and CDR2 sequences are SNHLY and FYNNEI. The germline V and J ends were trimmed by 4 bases and 6 bases, with 9 bases remaining between them. This CDR3 comprises 12 residues. CDR3: CASSAYTKTQYF. Written as DNA, the CDR3 is TGTGCCAGCAGTGCGTACACAAAGACCCAGTACTTC. The variable domain in full, with the rest retrieved from reference TRBV2 and TRBJ2-5, is EPEVTQTPSHQVTQMGQEVILRCVPISNHLYFYWYRQILGQKVEFLVSFYNNEISEKSEIFDDQFSVERPDGSNFTLKIRSTKLEDSAMYFCASSAYTKTQYFGPGTRLLVL.

The chain uses TRBV29-1 and TRBJ2-5, with 9 bases that match TRBD2. Germline lookup yields CDR1 SQVTM and CDR2 ANQGSEA. The CDR3 spans 16 residues. V lost 2 bases and J lost 5; bases outside the gene matches: 12. The CDR3 region is CSVEFVAGDIGETQYF. The CDR3, as DNA: TGCAGCGTTGAATTCGTAGCGGGGGACATAGGGGAGACCCAGTACTTC.

This clonotype was recorded many times. The rearrangement joins TRBV7-9 to TRBJ1-1; D possibly corresponds to TRBD1 (6 bases). The CDR3 is 13 residues long. Germline V gives CDR1 SEHNR, CDR2 FQNEAQ (reference sequence). V lost 5 bases and J lost 4, with 11 bases in between. CDR3 amino acids: CASSGQIVTEAFF. CDR3 DNA sequence: TGTGCCAGCAGCGGACAGATTGTCACTGAAGCTTTCTTT. Full variable domain (outside the CDR3, taken from reference TRBV7-9 and TRBJ1-1): DTGVSQNPRHKITKRGQNVTFRCDPISEHNRLYWYRQTLGQGPEFLTYFQNEAQLEKSRLLSDRFSAERPKGSFSTLEIQRTEQGDSAMYLCASSGQIVTEAFFGQGTRLTVV.

This clonotype showed up just a few times. The V call is TRBV7-2, the J call TRBJ1-2, with D possibly TRBD1 on 5 matching bases. Deletions cut 1 base from V and 6 bases from J, with 9 bases between. Germline V gives CDR1 SGHTA, CDR2 FQGNSA. The CDR3 contains 13 residues. CDR3 nucleotides: TGTGCCAGCAGCTTAGGTGGGGACGATGGCTACACCTTC. Translation gives CASSLGGDDGYTF.

As for this clonotype: A much bigger clone sits one base away, suggesting this may be a read error. It is unclear where the CDR3 begins or ends on the DNA, so no DNA is shown, and the CDR3 is as TCRdb lists it. CDR3 sequence: CANSLLSAGSCFF. This chain uses TRBV12-3 or TRBV12-4 with TRBJ2-2. The CDR3 is made up of 13 amino acids, end residues included.

In its sample, this clonotype was seen many times. The chain is built from TRBV29-1 and TRBJ1-1, with 7 bases fitting TRBD1. The CDR3 runs 14 residues. Trimming at V came to 6 bases and at J to 0 bases, leaving 7 bases not matched to a gene. The germline CDR1 and CDR2 sequences are SQVTM and ANQGSEA. DNA for the CDR3: TGCAGCGTCGTCACCAGGGGGGTGAACACTGAAGCTTTCTTT. Its translation is CSVVTRGVNTEAFF.

The CDR3 nucleotides read TGCAGCGTTGAAGGGGGTACAGCCGAGCAGTACTTC. Encoded protein: CSVEGGTAEQYF. The chain carries TRBV29-1 and TRBJ2-7, with D unclear. V was cut by 1 base and J by 6 bases, with 10 bases left in between. Germline-derived CDR1 and CDR2 are SQVTM and ANQGSEA. The CDR3 length is 12 residues.

This clonotype was found a few times. V usage is TRBV19 and J usage is TRBJ2-1, with unresolved D. This CDR3 comprises 14 residues. CDR1 and CDR2 (germline): LNHDA, SQIVND (reference sequence). The ends were cut back, 5 bases at V and 1 base at J, with 9 bases in the middle. The CDR3: CASSSRSSYNEQFF. Here the CDR3 DNA reads TGTGCCAGTAGTTCCCGATCGTCCTACAATGAGCAGTTCTTC.

This clonotype is a singleton in its sample. The gene calls are TRBV20-1 and TRBJ2-2; 9 bases align to TRBD1. The J segment lost 2 bases and the V segment lost 5 bases, leaving 6 bases of the junction unmatched. Germline CDR1 is DFQATT and CDR2 is SNEGSKA (reference sequence). The CDR3 is made up of 15 amino acids. The CDR3 DNA reads TGCAGTGCTCCTCAACAGGGGGCTAACACCGGGGAGCTGTTTTTT. Translation: CSAPQQGANTGELFF.

The sample holds many counts of this clonotype. V is TRBV20-1 and J is TRBJ2-7; TRBD1 might be the D (6 bases). The ends were cut back, 1 base at V and 0 bases at J, with 19 bases in the middle. This CDR3 comprises 17 residues. The germline CDR1 and CDR2 sequences are DFQATT and SNEGSKA (reference sequence). CDR3 nucleotide sequence: TGCAGTGCTAGAGCGCCACCCTTAGGACAGAGCTCCTACGAGCAGTACTTC. Translated, it gives CSARAPPLGQSSYEQYF.

The rearrangement links TRBV11-2 to TRBJ2-6; TRBD1 agrees at 8 bases. CDR1 and CDR2 (germline): SGHAT, FQNNGV. The CDR3 is made up of 13 amino acids. Germline trimming cut 5 bases from V and 9 bases from J; bases unmatched to any gene: 3. The CDR3 sequence is CASSQDRVNVLTF. The CDR3 DNA follows: TGTGCCAGCAGCCAGGACAGGGTCAACGTCCTGACTTTC.

This rearrangement joins TRBV5-1 to TRBJ1-3, with D hard to call. The V gene lost 4 bases and the J gene lost 1 base, with 9 bases spanning the gap. Germline V gives CDR1 SGHRS, CDR2 YFSETQ. CDR3 length: 14 residues. The CDR3 loop is CASSPGNSGNTIYF. CDR3 in DNA: TGCGCCAGCAGCCCCGGGAATTCTGGAAACACCATATATTTT. Full variable domain (missing parts from reference TRBV5-1 and TRBJ1-3): KAGVTQTPRYLIKTRGQQVTLSCSPISGHRSVSWYQQTPGQGLQFLFEYFSETQRNKGNFPGRFSGRQFSNSRSEMNVSTLELGDSALYLCASSPGNSGNTIYFGEGSWLTVV.

This chain links TRBV5-4 with TRBJ1-2; 7 bases fit TRBD1. Germline V CDR1 and CDR2: SGHNT, YYREEE (reference sequence). The CDR3 length is 13 residues. Trimming at V came to 5 bases and at J to 6 bases, leaving 7 bases not matched to a gene. Here the CDR3 reads CASRGQLWDGYTF. The CDR3 region has the DNA TGTGCCAGCAGGGGACAGCTCTGGGATGGCTACACCTTC.

This clonotype was counted at least ten times. The V gene is TRBV5-1, the J gene TRBJ1-1, with a weak D call TRBD1 (5 bases). V lost 0 bases and J lost 4, with 10 bases in between. The CDR3 extends over 14 amino acids. Germline-derived CDR1 and CDR2 are SGHRS and YFSETQ. The CDR3 here is CASSLDRGGTEAFF. CDR3 coding DNA: TGCGCCAGCAGCTTGGATAGGGGAGGCACTGAAGCTTTCTTT. The whole variable domain, remainder taken from reference TRBV5-1 and TRBJ1-1, is KAGVTQTPRYLIKTRGQQVTLSCSPISGHRSVSWYQQTPGQGLQFLFEYFSETQRNKGNFPGRFSGRQFSNSRSEMNVSTLELGDSALYLCASSLDRGGTEAFFGQGTRLTVV.

This clonotype was detected many times. The chain employs TRBV7-3 and TRBJ2-7; D is uncertain. Germline V lookup: CDR1 SGHTA, CDR2 FQGTGA. Trimming removed 6 bases at V and 1 base at J, with 16 bases between. This CDR3 has 15 amino acids. The chain's CDR3 is CASRRMPSPSYEQYF. CDR3 DNA: TGTGCCAGCAGGAGGATGCCGTCACCTTCCTACGAGCAGTACTTC.

This clonotype was seen many times. This chain joins TRBV4-3 and TRBJ1-2; D is unresolved. Germline CDR1 reads LGHNA; CDR2 reads YSLEER. V was clipped by 0 bases and J by 3 bases, with 5 bases between them. The CDR3 contains 13 residues. For the CDR3, the DNA is TGCGCCAGCAGCCAAGATACCCACTATGGCTACACCTTC. Translation gives CASSQDTHYGYTF.

This clonotype was recorded only once. The genes are TRBV6-2 or TRBV6-3 and TRBJ1-1, with D maybe TRBD1 (5 bases). The CDR3 loop spans 12 amino acids. The V gene's germline CDR1 is MNHEY and CDR2 SVGEGT. The V and J ends lost 0 bases and 7 bases respectively, with 6 bases between them. The CDR3 sequence is CASSYSTDEAFF. CDR3 coding DNA: TGTGCCAGCAGTTACTCGACAGATGAAGCTTTCTTT.

The chain combines TRBV29-1 with TRBJ1-3, with TRBD1 matching over 7 bases. J lost 3 bases, V lost 7 bases, and 9 bases had no gene match. CDR1 is SQVTM and CDR2 is ANQGSEA in the germline V gene. The CDR3 sequence is 14 residues long. CDR3 loop: CSDLDREGGNTIYF. The CDR3 coding sequence is TGCAGCGACCTCGACAGGGAAGGTGGAAACACCATATATTTT. Complete variable domain (other parts from reference TRBV29-1 and TRBJ1-3): SAVISQKPSRDICQRGTSLTIQCQVDSQVTMMFWYRQQPGQSLTLIATANQGSEATYESGFVIDKFPISRPNLTFSTLTVSNMSPEDSSIYLCSDLDREGGNTIYFGEGSWLTVV.

This clonotype came up many times. This chain uses TRBV10-3 with TRBJ2-6; either TRBD1 or TRBD2 may supply D (5 bases each). V lost 3 bases and J lost 0, with 6 bases in between. Germline values: CDR1 ENHRY, CDR2 SYGVKD. This CDR3 has 15 amino acids. CDR3 sequence (DNA): TGTGCCATCAGTGATGGGACCTCTGGGGCCAACGTCCTGACTTTC. Its protein product is CAISDGTSGANVLTF.

The CDR3 nucleotides are TGTGCCAGCAGCAAGGGACAGGGGGTTGGCTACACCTTC. This gives the protein CASSKGQGVGYTF. The chain has TRBV7-6 and TRBJ1-2, with TRBD1 matching over 11 bases. V lost 5 bases to trimming and J lost 7 bases; unmatched junction nucleotides: 3. The CDR3 has 13 amino acids. CDR1 and CDR2 from the germline V gene are SGHVS and FNYEAQ.